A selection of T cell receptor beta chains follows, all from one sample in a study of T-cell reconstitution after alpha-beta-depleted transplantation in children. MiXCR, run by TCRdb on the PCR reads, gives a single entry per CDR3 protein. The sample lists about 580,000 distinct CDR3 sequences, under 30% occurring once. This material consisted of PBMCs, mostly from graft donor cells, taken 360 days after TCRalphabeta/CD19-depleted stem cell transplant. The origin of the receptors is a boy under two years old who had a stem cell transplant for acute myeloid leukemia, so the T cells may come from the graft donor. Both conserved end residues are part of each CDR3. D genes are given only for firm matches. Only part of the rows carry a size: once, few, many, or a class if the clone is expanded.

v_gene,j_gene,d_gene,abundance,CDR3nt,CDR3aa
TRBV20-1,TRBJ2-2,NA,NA,TGCAGTGCTCCGCCCCAACAAGCCGGGGAGCTGTTTTTT,CSAPPQQAGELFF
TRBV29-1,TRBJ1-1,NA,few,TGCAGCGTTGGGGGCGGGGGTGAAGCTTTCTTT,CSVGGGGEAFF
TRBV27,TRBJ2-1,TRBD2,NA,TGTGCCAGCCTAGTCAATGGGCGGGGGGGCCCCTACAATGAGCAGTTCTTC,CASLVNGRGGPYNEQFF
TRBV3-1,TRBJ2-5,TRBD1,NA,TGTGCCAGCAGCCAAGTCGGCAGGGGGCCGGAAGAGACCCAGTACTTC,CASSQVGRGPEETQYF
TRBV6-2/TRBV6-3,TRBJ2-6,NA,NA,TGTGCCAGCAGTTCAGCAAACTCTGGGGCCAACGTCCTGACTTTC,CASSSANSGANVLTF
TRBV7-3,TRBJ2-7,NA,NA,TGTGCCAGCAGCCCCGGGACCGCTGCCGAGCAGTACTTC,CASSPGTAAEQYF
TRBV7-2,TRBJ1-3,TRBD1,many,TGTGCCAGCAGCTTCGCTCCCGGACAGGCTACTGGAAACACCATATATTTT,CASSFAPGQATGNTIYF
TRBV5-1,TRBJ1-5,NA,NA,TGCGCCAGCAGCCTACAAGGATATAGCAATCAGCCCCAGCATTTT,CASSLQGYSNQPQHF
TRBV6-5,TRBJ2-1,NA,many,TGTGCCAGCAGTCCTCGGCCAAGCGGCGGGAATGAGCAGTTCTTC,CASSPRPSGGNEQFF
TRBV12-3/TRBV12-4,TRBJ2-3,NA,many,TGTGCCAGCAGGGCCCGAAGCACAGATACGCAGTATTTT,CASRARSTDTQYF
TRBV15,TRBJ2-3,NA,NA,TGTGCCACCAGCAGCCCCGCGGGACGCCTACTTACAGATACGCAGTATTTT,CATSSPAGRLLTDTQYF
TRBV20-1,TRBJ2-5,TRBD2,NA,TGCAGTGCCCTCATGAGCGGGGGGACCGGCGGGACCCAGTACTTC,CSALMSGGTGGTQYF
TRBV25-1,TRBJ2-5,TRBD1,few,TGTGCCAGCAGTGGCCGGGACAGCATCCAAGAGACCCAGTACTTC,CASSGRDSIQETQYF
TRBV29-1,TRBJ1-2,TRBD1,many,TGCAGCGTTTGGGACAGGGGGCTTTCTCTGCTTGGCTACACCTTC,CSVWDRGLSLLGYTF
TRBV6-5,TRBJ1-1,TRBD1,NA,TGTGCCAGCAGTTACATCCGGGACAGGGGACAAGTTTTAGAAGCTTTCTTT,CASSYIRDRGQVLEAFF
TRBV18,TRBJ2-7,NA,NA,TGTGCCAGCTCACCGGCCAAAGGCTACGAGCAGTACTTC,CASSPAKGYEQYF
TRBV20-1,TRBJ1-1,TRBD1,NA,TGCAGTGCTAGAGATCCGGGACAGGGGAACACTGAAGCTTTCTTT,CSARDPGQGNTEAFF
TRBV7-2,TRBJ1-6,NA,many,TGTGCCAGCAGCTTCCAGGGCAGTCCCAATTCACCCCTCCACTTT,CASSFQGSPNSPLHF
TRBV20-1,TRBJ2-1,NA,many,TGCAGTGGGAGGTTCTCCTACAATGAGCAGTTCTTC,CSGRFSYNEQFF
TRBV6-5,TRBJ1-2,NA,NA,TGTGCCAGCAGTTACTCGAGTTGGACAGTTTATGGCTACACCTTC,CASSYSSWTVYGYTF
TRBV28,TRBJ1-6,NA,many,TGTGCCAGCAGTTTCAGAGCTAATAATTCACCCCTCCACTTT,CASSFRANNSPLHF
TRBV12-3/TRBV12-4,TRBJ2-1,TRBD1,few,TGTGCCAGCAGACGGGGACAGGACAATGAGCAGTTCTTC,CASRRGQDNEQFF
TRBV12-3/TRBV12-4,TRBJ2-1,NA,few,TGTGCCAGCGGTTCAATCAATGAGCAGTTCTTC,CASGSINEQFF
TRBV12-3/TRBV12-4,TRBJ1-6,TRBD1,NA,TGTGCCAGCACCCCGGGACAGGGGAGAAAATCACCCCTCCACTTT,CASTPGQGRKSPLHF
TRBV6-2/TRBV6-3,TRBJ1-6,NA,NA,TGTGCCAGCAGTAAGAATTCACCCCTCCACTTT,CASSKNSPLHF
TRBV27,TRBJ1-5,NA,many,TGTGCCAGCAGTGCCAGGGTCAATCAGCCCCAGCATTTT,CASSARVNQPQHF
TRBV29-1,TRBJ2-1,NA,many,TGCAGCGTTGAAAGAGTAGGACACAGGGATATGGAGCAGTTCTTC,CSVERVGHRDMEQFF
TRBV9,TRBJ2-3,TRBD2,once,TGTGCCAGCAGCGTAGTGAGCGGGGGGAGCACAGATACGCAGTATTTT,CASSVVSGGSTDTQYF
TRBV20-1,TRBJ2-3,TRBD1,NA,TGCAGTGCTTCACGCAGGGGGCTTGGAGATACGCAGTATTTT,CSASRRGLGDTQYF
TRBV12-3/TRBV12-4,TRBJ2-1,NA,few,TGTGCCAGCAGTTTAAAGGGGAATGAGCAGTTCTTC,CASSLKGNEQFF
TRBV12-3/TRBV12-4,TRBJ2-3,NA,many,TGTGCCAGCAGTCCGGGCTTCGCTACGCAGTATTTT,CASSPGFATQYF
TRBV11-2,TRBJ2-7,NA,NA,TGTGCCAGCAGCGCAAGGACAGGGGCCCTAGCGGGGCCAAGGAACGAGCAGTACTTC,CASSARTGALAGPRNEQYF
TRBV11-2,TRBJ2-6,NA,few,TGTGCCAGCAGCTTAGTGTCCGTTCGGGCCAGTTTC,CASSLVSVRASF
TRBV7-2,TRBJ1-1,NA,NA,TGTGCCAGCAGCTTAGGGGCAGGGGCAGTTTCCGGAGCTTTCTTT,CASSLGAGAVSGAFF
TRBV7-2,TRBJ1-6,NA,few,TGTGCCAGCAGGCCGGCGGCGCCGATGGATTCACCCCTCCACTTT,CASRPAAPMDSPLHF
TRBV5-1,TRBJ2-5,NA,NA,TGCGCCAGCAGGGTAGGGATCCAAGAGACCCAGTACTTC,CASRVGIQETQYF
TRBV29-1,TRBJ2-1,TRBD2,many,TGCAGCGTTGAGGGTCGACTAGCGGGGGGGGATGAGCAGTTCTTC,CSVEGRLAGGDEQFF
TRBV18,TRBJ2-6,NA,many,TGTGCCAGCTCACCGATACCCCGTGGCTCTGGGGCCAACGTCCTGACTTTC,CASSPIPRGSGANVLTF
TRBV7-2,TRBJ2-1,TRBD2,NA,TGTGCCAGCAGCTTAAGTTGGACTAGCGGGGGGGAAAATGAGCAGTTCTTC,CASSLSWTSGGENEQFF
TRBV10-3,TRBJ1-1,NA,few,TGTGCCATCAGATCGGACACTGAAGCTTTCTTT,CAIRSDTEAFF
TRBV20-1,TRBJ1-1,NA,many,TGCAGTGCTATGGACAGGAACACTGAAGCTTTCTTT,CSAMDRNTEAFF
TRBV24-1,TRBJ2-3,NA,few,TGTGCCACCAGTGATTCTGCGCCTAGCGGCACAGATACGCAGTATTTT,CATSDSAPSGTDTQYF
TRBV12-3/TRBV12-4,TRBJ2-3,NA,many,TGTGCCAGCAGTTTCTCAGGACCTAGCACAGATACGCAGTATTTT,CASSFSGPSTDTQYF
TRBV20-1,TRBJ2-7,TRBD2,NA,TGCAGTGCTAGTGCTAGCGGGGGCTCCTACGAGCAGTACTTC,CSASASGGSYEQYF
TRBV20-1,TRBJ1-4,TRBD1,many,TGCAGTGCCCGCCGACAGGGGGAGGGGGAAAAACTGTTTTTT,CSARRQGEGEKLFF
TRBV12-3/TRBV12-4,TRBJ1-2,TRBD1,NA,TGTGCCAGCAGTTTTCCCCAGGGGGCCGCTTCAGATGGCTACACCTTC,CASSFPQGAASDGYTF
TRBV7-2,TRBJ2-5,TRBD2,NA,TGTGCCAGCAGCTTCTATGCTAGCGGGGACCAAGAGACCCAGTACTTC,CASSFYASGDQETQYF
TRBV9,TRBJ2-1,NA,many,TGTGCCAGCAGCGCAATGACGGCCTACAATGAGCAGTTCTTC,CASSAMTAYNEQFF
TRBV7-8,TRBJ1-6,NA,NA,TGTGCCAGCAGCTTAGCTGGTCAGGGACTTGGGTCACCCCTCCACTTT,CASSLAGQGLGSPLHF
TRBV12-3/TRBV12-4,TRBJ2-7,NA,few,TGTGCCAGCAGTTTTATTCGCCACGAGCAGTACTTC,CASSFIRHEQYF
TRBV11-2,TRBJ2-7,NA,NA,TGTGCCAGCAGCTTAGGGGGACGGTCGACCTACGAGCAGTACTTC,CASSLGGRSTYEQYF
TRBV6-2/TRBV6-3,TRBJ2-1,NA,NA,TGTGCCAGCAGTTACTCGGAGATCCTCTCCTACAATGAGCAGTTCTTC,CASSYSEILSYNEQFF
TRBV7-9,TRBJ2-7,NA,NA,TGTGCCAGCAGCTCCTTCGGACAGACCTACGAGCAGTACTTC,CASSSFGQTYEQYF
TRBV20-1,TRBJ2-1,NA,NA,TGCAGTGCTCCAGCCCGCCGGGTGGAGTCCTACAATGAGCAGTTCTTC,CSAPARRVESYNEQFF
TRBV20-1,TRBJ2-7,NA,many,TGCAGTGCTAGATCAGAGGACAGAAACGAGCAGTACTTC,CSARSEDRNEQYF
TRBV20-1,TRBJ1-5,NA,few,TGCAGTGCTAGAGATAGGACGCTCAATCAGCCCCAGCATTTT,CSARDRTLNQPQHF
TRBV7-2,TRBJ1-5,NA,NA,TGTGCCAGCAGCCCGGCGGGACACCGGGGAGCCCAGCATTTT,CASSPAGHRGAQHF
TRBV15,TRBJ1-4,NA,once,TGTGCCACCAGCAGAGATTGGGAAACTCCCGAAAAACTGTTTTTT,CATSRDWETPEKLFF
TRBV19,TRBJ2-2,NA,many,TGTGCCAGTAGTCCCCTTCTCTACTCCGGGGAGCTGTTTTTT,CASSPLLYSGELFF